This TCR beta chain was sequenced during a study of OX40 agonist ivuxolimab in advanced cancers. In terms of the full investigation: Ivuxolimab was an agonistic, fully human IgG2 monoclonal antibody directed against OX40 (CD134), a costimulatory receptor. Intravenous ivuxolimab was administered to patients every 2 weeks at six dose levels: 0.01, 0.1, 0.3, 1.5, 3 and 10 mg/kg. Of the approximately 54 dose-escalation patients, hepatocellular carcinoma was present in about 20, melanoma in around 15, renal cell carcinoma in 9 and head and neck cancer in 9. In the dose-escalation cohort, 82.7% of patients were male, and the mean age was approximately 60 years, with a range of roughly 20 to 80. Prior anti-PD-1, anti-PD-L1 or anti-CTLA-4 therapy was permitted, and approximately 40% of dose-escalation patients had received checkpoint inhibitors. Partial responses were achieved by three dose-escalation patients, of whom one had hepatocellular carcinoma and two had cutaneous melanoma. Peripheral TCRbeta sequencing aimed to test whether ivuxolimab altered TCR sequence diversity and caused clonal T-cell expansion. The paper covers the monotherapy dose-escalation part of the phase I ivuxolimab trial, which included N = 52 patients.

A word on this clone: Its antigen is currently not known. Base qualities are not provided; no much larger clone lies one nucleotide away.

To sequence the TCRbeta CDR3 region, genomic DNA was isolated from the sorted cells. The immunoSEQ Assay was used to sequence the TCRbeta CDR3 regions. This is the immuneACCESS table as TCRdb keeps it, with only in-frame sequences that have V and J called. A part of the clones is gone; compared with another copy, unresolved V genes explain less than half, and the rest is unexplained. The table for this sample lists about 36,000 clones; roughly three quarters of them were counted only once. Together, the top ten hold about 20% of the sample. The trial excluded patients who had a history of autoimmune disease or who were on systemic immunosuppression. In every dose cohort, peripheral blood was drawn for TCR sequencing at baseline, cycle 4 day 1, and cycle 7 day 1. Samples were obtained from an open-label, multicenter, first-in-human phase I dose-escalation trial of ivuxolimab. Adults with locally advanced or metastatic head and neck squamous cell, hepatocellular, melanoma or renal cell carcinoma were enrolled in the trial. Before TCR sequencing, CD4+ T cells and CD8+ T cells from peripheral blood were sorted into separate populations.

The CDR3 starts with the cysteine, ends with the phenylalanine, and has 13 residues. The read is trimmed to its CDR3 DNA, 39 bases read in frame from base 1. For CDR1 and CDR2, the germline V gene lists MNHNS and SASEGT. The V and J ends are trimmed by 5 bases and 6 bases, leaving 14 bases between them. The study at large found these results: Partial responders in the 0.1-3.0 mg/kg groups had among the lowest normalized peripheral clonal expansion, especially among CD8+ T cells. After ivuxolimab, CD8+ T cells had more expanded clones than CD4+ T cells on average. Low levels of normalized T-cell clonal expansion were also seen in some patients who did not respond. At doses of 0.1 to 3.0 mg/kg, clonal expansion of both CD4+ and CD8+ blood T cells was observed from baseline to week 6. Which antigens the clonally expanded peripheral T cells were specific for was not determined.

Rearrangement joined TRBV6-1 to TRBJ2-7; no D gene is confidently identified. This sequence originates from an adult with an advanced solid tumor such as melanoma, head and neck, liver or kidney cancer. Sequenced here: CD4+ or CD8+ T cells sorted from blood, sampled in a trial of the OX40 agonist ivuxolimab. The CDR3 region has the sequence CASSPDTDREQYF. The DNA sequence is given as TGTGCCAGCAGTCCCGACACCGACCGCGAGCAGTACTTC.